The rows below give T cell receptor beta chains drawn from one sample of a study of blood T cell repertoires in COVID-19. TCRdb's table, derived via immunoSEQ multiplex PCR, lists solely in-frame clones and lacks some. This table holds 110,000 to 150,000 clones, roughly 90% found once. What was sequenced was peripheral blood. Receptor source: a man aged 55 to 70 with active or convalescent COVID-19. Each CDR3 is given with its conserved first and last residue. Each record gives: V gene, CDR3 protein.

TRBV2 | CASAREEETQYF
TRBV7-9 | CASTGRGRGGYTF
TRBV9 | CASSVGEGGRRTQYF
TRBV21-1 | CASSATGQVYSPLHF
TRBV5-6 | CASSAGQVEETQYF
TRBV6-5 | CAVRGGETQYF
TRBV25-1 | CASSDSYYGYTF
TRBV24-1 | CATSDPRGSWTSAPLKGSTDTQYF
TRBV19 | CASSTQVYRGYTF
TRBV28 | CASSLGGGNDYGYTF
TRBV7-9 | CASSLVPAAKTYEQYF
TRBV7-9 | CASSLGAGVSTEAFF
TRBV19 | CASSEAGPDTQYF
TRBV13 | CASSTGDEQYF
TRBV5-8 | CASSPDREGTDTQYF
TRBV6-5 | CASSYSSGRGTDTQYF
TRBV28 | CASSLAGLGNQPQHF
TRBV7-2 | CASSLIRGGWNTGELFF
TRBV5-1 | CASSLELTGELFF
TRBV18 | CASSPVGGLGNEAFF
TRBV4-2 | CASSQGDRSDQPQHF
TRBV19 | CASSIKRSSYNSPLHF
TRBV2 | CASSARAGTQPQHF
TRBV6-2/TRBV6-3 | CASSSADRGQPQHF
TRBV4-2 | CASSHFTEGLDDADTQYF
TRBV5-1 | CASSAPTGTSVSYEQYF
TRBV11-2 | CASSPRPSAISGELFF
TRBV5-4 | CASSKPQGDRVGYTF
TRBV4-2 | CASSQENLNNEQFF
TRBV5-1 | CASSETTGAGNSPLHF
TRBV25-1 | CASSEAIEGSPLHF
TRBV4-1 | CASSQDHRGQSYEQYF
TRBV19 | CASSPWPGDGELFF